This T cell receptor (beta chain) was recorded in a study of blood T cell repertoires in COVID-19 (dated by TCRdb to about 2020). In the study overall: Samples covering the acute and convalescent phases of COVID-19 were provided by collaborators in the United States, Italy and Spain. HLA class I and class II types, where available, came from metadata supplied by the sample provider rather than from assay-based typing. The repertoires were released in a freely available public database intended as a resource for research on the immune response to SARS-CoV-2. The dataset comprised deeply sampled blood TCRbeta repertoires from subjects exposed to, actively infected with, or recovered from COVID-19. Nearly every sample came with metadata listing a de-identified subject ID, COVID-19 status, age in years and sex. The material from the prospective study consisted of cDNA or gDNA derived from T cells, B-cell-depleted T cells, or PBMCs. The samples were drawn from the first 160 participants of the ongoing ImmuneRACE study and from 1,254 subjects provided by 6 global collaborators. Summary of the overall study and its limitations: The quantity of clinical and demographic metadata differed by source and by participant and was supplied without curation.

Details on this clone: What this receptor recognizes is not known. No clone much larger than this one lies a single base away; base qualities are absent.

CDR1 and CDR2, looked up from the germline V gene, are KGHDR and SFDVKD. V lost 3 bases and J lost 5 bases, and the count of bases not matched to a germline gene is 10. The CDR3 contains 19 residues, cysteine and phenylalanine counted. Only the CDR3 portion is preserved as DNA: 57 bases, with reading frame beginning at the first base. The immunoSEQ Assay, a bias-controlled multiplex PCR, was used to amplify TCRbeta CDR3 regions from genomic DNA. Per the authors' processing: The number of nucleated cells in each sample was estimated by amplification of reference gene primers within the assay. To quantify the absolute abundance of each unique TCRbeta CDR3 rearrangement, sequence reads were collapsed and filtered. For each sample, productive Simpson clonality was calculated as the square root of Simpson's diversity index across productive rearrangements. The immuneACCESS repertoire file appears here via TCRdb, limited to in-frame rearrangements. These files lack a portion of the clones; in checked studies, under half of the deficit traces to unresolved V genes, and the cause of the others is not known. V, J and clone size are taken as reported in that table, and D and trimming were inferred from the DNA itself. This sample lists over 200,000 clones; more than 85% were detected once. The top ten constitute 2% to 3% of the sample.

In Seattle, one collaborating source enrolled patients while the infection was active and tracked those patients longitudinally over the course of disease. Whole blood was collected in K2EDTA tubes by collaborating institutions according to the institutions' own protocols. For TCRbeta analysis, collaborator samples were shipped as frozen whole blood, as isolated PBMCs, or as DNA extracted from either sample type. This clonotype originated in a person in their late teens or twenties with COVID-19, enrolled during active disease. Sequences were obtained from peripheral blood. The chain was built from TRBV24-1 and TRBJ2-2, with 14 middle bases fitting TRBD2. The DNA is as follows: TGTGCCACCAGTGATGTCCCAGGGACTAGCGGGAGTTCTACCGGGGAGCTGTTTTTT. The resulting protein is CATSDVPGTSGSSTGELFF.